The 3 T cell receptor beta chains below were found in one sample sequenced in a study of regulatory T cells in long-lasting Graves disease. Documented time point: persistent/refractory GD, antithyroid drugs over 5 years with positive TRAb. PBMC RNA served as the TCR library source. The authors built TCR beta libraries using iRepertoire HTBI primers and Arm-PCR of CDR3 regions. TCRdb re-called the multiplex PCR reads with MiXCR, one entry per CDR3 protein. The sample holds around 340,000 distinct CDR3 sequences, about 19% seen once. The specimen was peripheral blood mononuclear cells (PBMCs), collected when the disease was refractory, from a patient treated with antithyroid drugs. The origin of the receptors is a female donor with Graves disease.

This clonotype was seen more than once but under ten times. The gene calls are TRBV11-2 and TRBJ2-3; TRBD2 might be the D (6 bases). Trimming shortened V by 0 bases and J by 0 bases, and 10 bases separated the two germline ends. Looked up from germline, CDR1 is SGHAT and CDR2 is FQNNGV. The CDR3 loop spans 16 amino acids. CDR3 amino acids: CASSLDGGSSTDTQYF. As DNA, the CDR3 is TGTGCCAGCAGCTTAGACGGGGGTTCCAGCACAGATACGCAGTATTTT.

The table lists this clonotype with many counts. The chain joins TRBV28 to TRBJ1-1; no firm D call. Trimming pared 2 bases from V and 0 bases from J, leaving 7 bases between. Germline V gene lookup returns CDR1 MDHEN and CDR2 SYDVKM. This CDR3 comprises 14 residues. The CDR3 region has the DNA TGTGCCAGCAGTTTAGGGCAGATGAACACTGAAGCTTTCTTT. Encoded protein: CASSLGQMNTEAFF.

In this sample, this clonotype turned up a few times. The J gene is TRBJ2-1, the V gene TRBV18, with 9 bases fitting TRBD2. Trimming at V came to 1 base and at J to 6 bases, leaving 4 bases not matched to a gene. The length of the CDR3 is 15 residues. The V gene's germline CDR1 is KGHSH and CDR2 LQKENI. The chain's CDR3 is CASSPLAGASNEQFF. In DNA form, the CDR3 reads TGTGCCAGCTCACCACTAGCGGGAGCTAGCAATGAGCAGTTCTTC.